The 5 T cell receptor beta chains below were found in one sample sequenced in a study of T-cell memory formation after mild COVID-19. TCRdb independently ran MiXCR on the 5' RACE reads; one entry per CDR3 protein. The sample records some 210,000 distinct CDR3 sequences, around 27% being singletons. The sequencing input was PBMCs or a T cell subset sorted from them (not recorded which). The receptors were sampled from an adult woman who had mild COVID-19 (a few samples of this study predate the infection). Cell type and time point are not known.

CDR3 residues: CASSDGTEVSYEQYF. Here the CDR3 DNA reads TGTGCCAGCAGTGATGGAACAGAAGTCTCCTACGAGCAGTACTTC. The chain is built from TRBV2 and TRBJ2-7; unclear D gene. The CDR3 spans 15 residues. The V gene lost 3 bases and the J gene lost 0 bases, with 12 bases spanning the gap. Germline values: CDR1 SNHLY, CDR2 FYNNEI.

The gene calls are TRBV2 and TRBJ1-4; D is possibly TRBD1 (5 bases). Germline-derived CDR1 and CDR2 are SNHLY and FYNNEI. This CDR3 region has 13 residues. Between the trimmed V and J ends, which lost 8 bases and 4 bases, there was a span of 11 bases. Written as DNA, the CDR3 is TGTGCCAGCCGGGGCGGGAGTAATGAAAAACTGTTTTTT. It translates to CASRGGSNEKLFF.

This clonotype appeared a few times. The chain couples TRBV3-1 to TRBJ2-6; D is perhaps TRBD2 (5 bases). CDR3 length: 11 amino acids. V was cut by 4 bases and J by 12 bases, with 7 bases left in between. The germline CDR1 and CDR2 sequences are LGHDT and YNNKEL (reference sequence). CDR3 DNA sequence: TGTGCCAGCAGCCTACGGGGCGTCCTGACTTTC. Amino acid sequence: CASSLRGVLTF.

This clonotype was seen only a few times. The chain links TRBV5-1 to TRBJ1-2; a weak D match, TRBD1 (6 bases). The CDR3 totals 14 residues. The germline CDR1 and CDR2 sequences are SGHRS and YFSETQ. With 0 bases removed from V and 8 bases from J, the gap between germline ends came to 14 bases. This CDR3 is CASSLDRVVGGYTF. The CDR3 region has the DNA TGCGCCAGCAGCTTGGACAGGGTAGTTGGGGGCTACACCTTC.

The chain uses TRBV12-3 or TRBV12-4 and TRBJ2-1; D not resolved. This CDR3 has 11 amino acids. The germline V and J ends were trimmed by 10 bases and 1 base, with 5 bases remaining between them. The CDR3 region is CATSSYNEQFF. CDR3 in DNA: TGTGCCACTAGTTCCTACAATGAGCAGTTCTTC.